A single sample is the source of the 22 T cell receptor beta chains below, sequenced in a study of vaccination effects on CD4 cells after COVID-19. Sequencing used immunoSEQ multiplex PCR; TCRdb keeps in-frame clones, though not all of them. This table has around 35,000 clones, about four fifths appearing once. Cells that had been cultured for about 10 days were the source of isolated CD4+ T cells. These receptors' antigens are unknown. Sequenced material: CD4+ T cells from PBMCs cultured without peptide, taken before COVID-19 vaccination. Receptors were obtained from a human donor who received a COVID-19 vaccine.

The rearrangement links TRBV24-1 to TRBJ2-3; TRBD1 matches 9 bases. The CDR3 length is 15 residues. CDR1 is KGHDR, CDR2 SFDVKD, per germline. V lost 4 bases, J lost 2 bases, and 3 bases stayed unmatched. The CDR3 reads CATSETGGITDTQYF. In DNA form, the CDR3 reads TGTGCCACCAGTGAGACAGGGGGAATCACAGATACGCAGTATTTT.

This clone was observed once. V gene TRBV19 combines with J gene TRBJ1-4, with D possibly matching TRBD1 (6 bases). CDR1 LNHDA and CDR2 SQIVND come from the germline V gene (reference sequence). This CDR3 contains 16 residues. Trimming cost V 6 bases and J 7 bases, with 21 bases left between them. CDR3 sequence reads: CASSTRSGGRGEKLFF. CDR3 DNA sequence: TGTGCCAGTAGCACACGGTCGGGGGGGCGCGGTGAAAAACTGTTTTTT.

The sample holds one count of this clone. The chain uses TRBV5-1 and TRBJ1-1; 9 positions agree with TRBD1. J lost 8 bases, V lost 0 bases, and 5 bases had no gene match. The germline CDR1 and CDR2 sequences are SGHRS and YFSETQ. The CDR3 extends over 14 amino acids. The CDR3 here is CASSLEQGAWEAFF. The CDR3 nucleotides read TGCGCCAGCAGCTTGGAACAGGGGGCATGGGAAGCTTTCTTT. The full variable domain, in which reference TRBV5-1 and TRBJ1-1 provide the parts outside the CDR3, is KAGVTQTPRYLIKTRGQQVTLSCSPISGHRSVSWYQQTPGQGLQFLFEYFSETQRNKGNFPGRFSGRQFSNSRSEMNVSTLELGDSALYLCASSLEQGAWEAFFGQGTRLTVV.

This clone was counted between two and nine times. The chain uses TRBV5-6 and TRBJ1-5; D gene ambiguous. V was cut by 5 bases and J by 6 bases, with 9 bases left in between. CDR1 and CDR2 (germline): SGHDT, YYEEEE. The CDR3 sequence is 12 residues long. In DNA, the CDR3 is TGTGCCAGCAGTCGACTCACTCAGCCCCAGCATTTT. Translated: CASSRLTQPQHF.

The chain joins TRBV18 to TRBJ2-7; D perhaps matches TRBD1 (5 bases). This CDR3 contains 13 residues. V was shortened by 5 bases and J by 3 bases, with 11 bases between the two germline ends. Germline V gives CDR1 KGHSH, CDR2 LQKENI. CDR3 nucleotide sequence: TGTGCCAGCTCAACGACAGTCCACTACGAGCAGTACTTC. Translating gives CASSTTVHYEQYF.

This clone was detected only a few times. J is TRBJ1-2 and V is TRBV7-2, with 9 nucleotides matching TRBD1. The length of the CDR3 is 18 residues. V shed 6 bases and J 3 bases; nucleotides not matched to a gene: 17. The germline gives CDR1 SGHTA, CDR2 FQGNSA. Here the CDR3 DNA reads TGTGCCAGCAGTCCCTATGGGACAGGGTATCTTTTCGACTATGGCTACACCTTC. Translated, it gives CASSPYGTGYLFDYGYTF.

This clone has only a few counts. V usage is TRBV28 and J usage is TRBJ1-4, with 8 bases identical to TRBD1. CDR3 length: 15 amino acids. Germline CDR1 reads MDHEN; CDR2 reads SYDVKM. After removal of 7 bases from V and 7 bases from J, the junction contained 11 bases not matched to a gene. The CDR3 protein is CASKFQGARSEKLFF. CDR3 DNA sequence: TGTGCCAGCAAATTTCAGGGGGCGCGCAGTGAAAAACTGTTTTTT.

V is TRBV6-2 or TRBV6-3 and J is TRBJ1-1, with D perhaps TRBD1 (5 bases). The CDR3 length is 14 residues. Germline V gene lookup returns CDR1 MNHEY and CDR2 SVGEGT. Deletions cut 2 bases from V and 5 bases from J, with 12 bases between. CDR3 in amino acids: CASSYSQGGTEAFF. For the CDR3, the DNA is TGTGCCAGCAGTTACAGCCAGGGAGGGACTGAAGCTTTCTTT.

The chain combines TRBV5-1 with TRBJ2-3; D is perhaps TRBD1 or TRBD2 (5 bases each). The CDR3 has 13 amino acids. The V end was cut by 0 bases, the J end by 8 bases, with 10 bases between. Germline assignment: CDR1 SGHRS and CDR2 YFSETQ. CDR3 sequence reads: CASSLGGDGTQYF. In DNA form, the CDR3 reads TGCGCCAGCAGCTTGGGAGGGGATGGTACGCAGTATTTT.

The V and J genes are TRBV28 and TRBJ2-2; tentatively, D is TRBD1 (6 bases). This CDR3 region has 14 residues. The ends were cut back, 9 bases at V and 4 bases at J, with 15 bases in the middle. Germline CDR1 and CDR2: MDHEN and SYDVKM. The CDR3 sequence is CASQLTGPTGELFF. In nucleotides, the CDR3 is TGTGCCAGTCAGCTGACAGGTCCCACCGGGGAGCTGTTTTTT. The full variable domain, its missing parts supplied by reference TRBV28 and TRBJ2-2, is DVKVTQSSRYLVKRTGEKVFLECVQDMDHENMFWYRQDPGLGLRLIYFSYDVKMKEKGDIPEGYSVSREKKERFSLILESASTNQTSMYLCASQLTGPTGELFFGEGSRLTVL.

The CDR3 region is CASSQGDTQRRFPSNSPLHF. The CDR3 DNA reads as TGTGCCAGCAGCCAAGGGGATACCCAGCGCCGATTCCCCTCTAATTCACCCCTCCACTTT. The V call is TRBV4-2, the J call TRBJ1-6; unclear D gene. V was trimmed by 1 base and J by 6 bases, leaving 25 bases between them. This CDR3 is built from 20 residues. In germline, CDR1 is LGHNA, CDR2 YNFKEQ.

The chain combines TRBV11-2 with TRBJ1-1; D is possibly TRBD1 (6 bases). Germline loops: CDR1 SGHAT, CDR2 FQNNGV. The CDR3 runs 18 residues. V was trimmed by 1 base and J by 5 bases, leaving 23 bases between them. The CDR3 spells CASSLGVGQGRGRTEAFF. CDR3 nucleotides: TGTGCCAGCAGCTTAGGAGTTGGCCAGGGGAGGGGAAGGACTGAAGCTTTCTTT.

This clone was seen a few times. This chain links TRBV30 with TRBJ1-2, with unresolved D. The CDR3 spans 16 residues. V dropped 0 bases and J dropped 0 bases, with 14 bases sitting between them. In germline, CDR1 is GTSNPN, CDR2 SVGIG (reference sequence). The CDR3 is CAWSVDRRVPNYGYTF. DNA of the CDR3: TGTGCCTGGAGTGTCGATCGAAGGGTCCCTAACTATGGCTACACCTTC.

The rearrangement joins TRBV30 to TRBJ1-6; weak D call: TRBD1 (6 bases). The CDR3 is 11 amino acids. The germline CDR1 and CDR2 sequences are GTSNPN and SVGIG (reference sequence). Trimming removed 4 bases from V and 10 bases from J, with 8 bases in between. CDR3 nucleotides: TGTGCCTGGAACAGGGAATCACCCCTCCACTTT. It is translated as CAWNRESPLHF.

CDR3 amino acids: CAISEGGEYGYTF. The CDR3 DNA reads as TGTGCCATCAGTGAAGGGGGAGAATATGGCTACACCTTC. This rearrangement joins TRBV10-3 to TRBJ1-2, with a weak D call TRBD1 (6 bases). This CDR3 contains 13 residues. The V gene lost 3 bases and the J gene lost 5 bases, with 10 bases spanning the gap. The germline V gene has CDR1 ENHRY and CDR2 SYGVKD.

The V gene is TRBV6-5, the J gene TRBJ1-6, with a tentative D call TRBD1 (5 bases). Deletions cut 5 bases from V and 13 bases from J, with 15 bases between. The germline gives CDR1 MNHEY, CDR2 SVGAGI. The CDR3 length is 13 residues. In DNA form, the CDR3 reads TGTGCCAGCAGTATGGGGCCCCCAGTGCCCCTCCACTTT. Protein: CASSMGPPVPLHF.

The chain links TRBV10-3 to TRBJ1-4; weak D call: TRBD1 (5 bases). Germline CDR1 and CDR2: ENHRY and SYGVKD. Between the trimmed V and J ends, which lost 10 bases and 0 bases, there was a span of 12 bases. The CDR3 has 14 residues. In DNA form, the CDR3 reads TGTGCCAGCGGGGGGATCGCAACTAATGAAAAACTGTTTTTT. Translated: CASGGIATNEKLFF.

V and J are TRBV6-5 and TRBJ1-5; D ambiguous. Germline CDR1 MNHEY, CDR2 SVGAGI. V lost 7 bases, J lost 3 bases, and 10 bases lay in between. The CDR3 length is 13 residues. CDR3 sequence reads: CASTYGPNQPQHF. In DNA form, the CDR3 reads TGTGCCAGCACCTACGGTCCCAATCAGCCCCAGCATTTT.

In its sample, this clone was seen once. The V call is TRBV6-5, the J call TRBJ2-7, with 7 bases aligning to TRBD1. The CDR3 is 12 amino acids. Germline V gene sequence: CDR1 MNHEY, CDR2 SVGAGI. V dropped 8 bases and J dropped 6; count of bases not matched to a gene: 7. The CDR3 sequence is CASGYRGGEQYF. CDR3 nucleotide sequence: TGTGCCAGCGGATACAGGGGCGGCGAGCAGTACTTC.

CDR3 nucleotide sequence: TGTGCCAGCAGCACAGGGACAGGCACAGATACGCAGTATTTT. Translation: CASSTGTGTDTQYF. The rearrangement links TRBV11-2 to TRBJ2-3, with TRBD1 matching 7 bases. Germline V gene sequence: CDR1 SGHAT, CDR2 FQNNGV. V trimming: 5 bases; J trimming: 1 base; junction bases outside the gene matches: 3. CDR3 length: 14 residues.

CDR3 nucleotide sequence: TGTGCCAGCAGTGATACGGGGAACACTGAAGCTTTCTTT. Translation gives CASSDTGNTEAFF. V and J are TRBV2 and TRBJ1-1; D not resolved. In germline, CDR1 is SNHLY, CDR2 FYNNEI. Between the trimmed V and J ends, which lost 3 bases and 1 base, there was a span of 6 bases. This CDR3 is built from 13 residues.

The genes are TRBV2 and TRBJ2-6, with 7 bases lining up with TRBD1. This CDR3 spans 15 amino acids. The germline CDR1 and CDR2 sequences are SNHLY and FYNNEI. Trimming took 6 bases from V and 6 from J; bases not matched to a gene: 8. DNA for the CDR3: TGTGCCAGCAGCTTCAATACAGGGGAGGCCAACGTCCTGACTTTC. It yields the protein CASSFNTGEANVLTF.